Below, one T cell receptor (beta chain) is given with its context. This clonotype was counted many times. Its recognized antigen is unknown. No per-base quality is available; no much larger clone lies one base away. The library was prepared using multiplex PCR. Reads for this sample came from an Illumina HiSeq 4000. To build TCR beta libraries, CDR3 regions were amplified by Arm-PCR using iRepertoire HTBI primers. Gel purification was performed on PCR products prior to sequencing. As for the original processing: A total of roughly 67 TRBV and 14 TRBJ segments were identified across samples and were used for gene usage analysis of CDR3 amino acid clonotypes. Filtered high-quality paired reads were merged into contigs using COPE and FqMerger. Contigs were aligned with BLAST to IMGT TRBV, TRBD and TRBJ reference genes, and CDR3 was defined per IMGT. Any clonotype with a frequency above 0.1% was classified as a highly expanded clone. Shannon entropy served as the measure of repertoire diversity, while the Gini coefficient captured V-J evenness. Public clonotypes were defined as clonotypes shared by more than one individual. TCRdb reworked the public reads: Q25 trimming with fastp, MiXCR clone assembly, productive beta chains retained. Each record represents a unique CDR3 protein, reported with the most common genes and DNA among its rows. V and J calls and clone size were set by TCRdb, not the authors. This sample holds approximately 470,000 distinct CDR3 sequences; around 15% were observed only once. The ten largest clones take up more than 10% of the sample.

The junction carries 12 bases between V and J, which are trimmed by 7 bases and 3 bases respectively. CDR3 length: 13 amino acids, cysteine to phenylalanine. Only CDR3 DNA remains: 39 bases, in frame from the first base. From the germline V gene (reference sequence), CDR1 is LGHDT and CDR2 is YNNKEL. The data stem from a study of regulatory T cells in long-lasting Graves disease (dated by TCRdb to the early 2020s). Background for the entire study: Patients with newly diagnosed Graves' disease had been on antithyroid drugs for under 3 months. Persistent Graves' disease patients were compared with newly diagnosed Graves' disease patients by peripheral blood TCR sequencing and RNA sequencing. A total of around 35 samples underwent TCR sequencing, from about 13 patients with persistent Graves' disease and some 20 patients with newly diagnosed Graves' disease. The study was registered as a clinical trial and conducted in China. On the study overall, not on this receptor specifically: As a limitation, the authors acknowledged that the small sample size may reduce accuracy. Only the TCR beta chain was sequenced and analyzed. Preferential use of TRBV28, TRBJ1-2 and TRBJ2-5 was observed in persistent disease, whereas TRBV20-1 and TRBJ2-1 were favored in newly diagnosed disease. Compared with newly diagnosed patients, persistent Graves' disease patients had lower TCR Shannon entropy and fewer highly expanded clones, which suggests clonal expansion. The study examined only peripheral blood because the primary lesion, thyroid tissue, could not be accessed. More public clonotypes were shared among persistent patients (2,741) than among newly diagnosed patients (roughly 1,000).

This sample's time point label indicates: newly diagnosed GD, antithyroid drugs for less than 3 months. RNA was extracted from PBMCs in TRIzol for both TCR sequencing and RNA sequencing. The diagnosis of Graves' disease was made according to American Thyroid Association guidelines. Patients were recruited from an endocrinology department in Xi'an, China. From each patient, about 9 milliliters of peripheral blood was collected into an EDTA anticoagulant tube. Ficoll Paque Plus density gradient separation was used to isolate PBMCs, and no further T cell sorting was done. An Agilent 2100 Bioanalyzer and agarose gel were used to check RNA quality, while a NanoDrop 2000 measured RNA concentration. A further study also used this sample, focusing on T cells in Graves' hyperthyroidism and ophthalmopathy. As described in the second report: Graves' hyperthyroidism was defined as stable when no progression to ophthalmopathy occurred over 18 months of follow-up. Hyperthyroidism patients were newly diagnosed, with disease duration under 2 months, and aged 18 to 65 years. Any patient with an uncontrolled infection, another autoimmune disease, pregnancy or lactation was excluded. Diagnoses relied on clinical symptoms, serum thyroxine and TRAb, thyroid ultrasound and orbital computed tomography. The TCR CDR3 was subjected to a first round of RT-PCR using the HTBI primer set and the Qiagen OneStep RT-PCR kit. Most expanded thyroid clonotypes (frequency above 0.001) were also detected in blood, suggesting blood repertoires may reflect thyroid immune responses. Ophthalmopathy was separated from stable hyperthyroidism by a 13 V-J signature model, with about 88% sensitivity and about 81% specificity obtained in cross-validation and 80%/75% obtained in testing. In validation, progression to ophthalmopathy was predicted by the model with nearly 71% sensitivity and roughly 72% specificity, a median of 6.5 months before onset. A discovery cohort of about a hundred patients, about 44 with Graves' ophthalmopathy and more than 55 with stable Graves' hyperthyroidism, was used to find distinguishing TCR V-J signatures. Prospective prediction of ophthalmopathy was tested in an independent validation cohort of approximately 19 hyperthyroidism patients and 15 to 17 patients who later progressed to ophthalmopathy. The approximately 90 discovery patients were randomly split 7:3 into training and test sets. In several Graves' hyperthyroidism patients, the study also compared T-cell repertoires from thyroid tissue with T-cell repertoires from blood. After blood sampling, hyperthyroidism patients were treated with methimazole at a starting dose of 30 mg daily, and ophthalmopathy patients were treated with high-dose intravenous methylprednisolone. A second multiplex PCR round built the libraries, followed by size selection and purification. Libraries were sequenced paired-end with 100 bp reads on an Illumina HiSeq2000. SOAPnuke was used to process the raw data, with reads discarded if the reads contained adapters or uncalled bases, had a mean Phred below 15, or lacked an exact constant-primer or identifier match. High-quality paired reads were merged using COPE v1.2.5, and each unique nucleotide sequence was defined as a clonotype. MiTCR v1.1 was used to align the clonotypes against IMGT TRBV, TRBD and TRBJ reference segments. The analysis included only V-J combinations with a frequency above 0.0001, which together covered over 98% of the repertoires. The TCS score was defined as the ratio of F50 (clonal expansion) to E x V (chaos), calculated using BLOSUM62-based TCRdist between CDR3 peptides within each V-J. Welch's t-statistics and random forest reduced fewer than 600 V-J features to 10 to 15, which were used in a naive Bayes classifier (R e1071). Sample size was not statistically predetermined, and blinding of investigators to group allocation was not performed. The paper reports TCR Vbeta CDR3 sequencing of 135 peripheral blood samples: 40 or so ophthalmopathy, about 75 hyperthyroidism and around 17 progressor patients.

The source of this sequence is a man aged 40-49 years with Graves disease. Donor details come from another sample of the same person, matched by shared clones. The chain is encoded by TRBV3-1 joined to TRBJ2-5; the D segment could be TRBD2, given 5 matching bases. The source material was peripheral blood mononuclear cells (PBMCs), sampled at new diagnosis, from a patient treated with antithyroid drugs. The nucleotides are TGTGCCAGCAACGCTCCCGGGGAAGAGACCCAGTACTTC. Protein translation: CASNAPGEETQYF.